This TCR beta chain stems from a study of identical twins. About this clonotype: The antigen remains undetermined.

One entry per CDR3 protein results from TCRdb running MiXCR on the 5' RACE reads. The table lists approximately 670,000 distinct CDR3 sequences, around 6% of them singletons, with around 1.7% in the top ten. Study-level findings and limits: Partial confounding of zero-insertion analyses by invariant MAIT and iNKT cells was possible.

Trimming shortened V by 4 bases and J by 3 bases, and 18 bases separated the two germline ends. Germline CDR1 and CDR2: SNHLY and FYNNEI. The CDR3 has 16 residues. This receptor was taken from a young man in good health. The sequenced sample consisted of naive T cells sorted from blood. V and J are TRBV2 and TRBJ2-5, with D uncertain. CDR3 DNA: TGTGCCAGCAGTGGACCTTTAAGACGGCGAGAAGAGACCCAGTACTTC. Translating gives CASSGPLRRREETQYF.